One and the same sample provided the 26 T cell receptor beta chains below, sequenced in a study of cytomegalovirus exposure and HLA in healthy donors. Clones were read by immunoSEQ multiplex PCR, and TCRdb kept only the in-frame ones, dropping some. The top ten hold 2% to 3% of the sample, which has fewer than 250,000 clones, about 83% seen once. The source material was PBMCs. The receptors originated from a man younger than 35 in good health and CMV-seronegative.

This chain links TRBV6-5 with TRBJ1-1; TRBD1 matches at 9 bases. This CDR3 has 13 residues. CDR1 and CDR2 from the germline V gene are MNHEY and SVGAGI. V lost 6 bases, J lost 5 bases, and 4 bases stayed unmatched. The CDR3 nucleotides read TGTGCCAGCAGCCAACAGGGGGCAACTGAAGCTTTCTTT. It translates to CASSQQGATEAFF.

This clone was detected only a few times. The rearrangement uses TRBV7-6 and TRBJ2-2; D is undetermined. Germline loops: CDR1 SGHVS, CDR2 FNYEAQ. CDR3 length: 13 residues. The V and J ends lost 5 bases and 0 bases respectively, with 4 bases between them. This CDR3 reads CASSQSNTGELFF. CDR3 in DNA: TGTGCCAGCAGCCAGTCGAACACCGGGGAGCTGTTTTTT.

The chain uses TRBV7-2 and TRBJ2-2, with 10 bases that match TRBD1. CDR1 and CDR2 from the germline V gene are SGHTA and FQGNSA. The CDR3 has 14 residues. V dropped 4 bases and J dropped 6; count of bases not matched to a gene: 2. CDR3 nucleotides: TGTGCCAGCAGCTGGGACAGGGGAGCCGGGGAGCTGTTTTTT. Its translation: CASSWDRGAGELFF.

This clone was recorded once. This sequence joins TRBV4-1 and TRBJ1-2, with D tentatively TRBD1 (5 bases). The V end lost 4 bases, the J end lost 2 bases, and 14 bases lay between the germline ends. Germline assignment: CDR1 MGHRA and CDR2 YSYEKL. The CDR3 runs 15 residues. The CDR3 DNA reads TGCGCCAGCAGCCTAGGCGGGGCAGGAAACTATGGCTACACCTTC. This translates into CASSLGGAGNYGYTF.

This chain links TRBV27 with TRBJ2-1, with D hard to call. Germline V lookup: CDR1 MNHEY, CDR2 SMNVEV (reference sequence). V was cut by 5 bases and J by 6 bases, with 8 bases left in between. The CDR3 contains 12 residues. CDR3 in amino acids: CASSPLSNEQFF. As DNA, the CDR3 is TGTGCCAGCAGTCCCCTTTCCAATGAGCAGTTCTTC.

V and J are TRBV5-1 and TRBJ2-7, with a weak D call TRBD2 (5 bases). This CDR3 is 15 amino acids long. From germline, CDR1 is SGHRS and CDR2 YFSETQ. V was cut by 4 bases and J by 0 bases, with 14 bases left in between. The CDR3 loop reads CASSPRGRSSYEQYF. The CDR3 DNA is TGCGCCAGCAGCCCCCGGGGAAGGAGCTCCTACGAGCAGTACTTC.

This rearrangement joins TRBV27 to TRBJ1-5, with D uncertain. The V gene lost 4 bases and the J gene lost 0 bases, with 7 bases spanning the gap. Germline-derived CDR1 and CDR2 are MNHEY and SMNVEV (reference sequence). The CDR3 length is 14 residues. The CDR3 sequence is CASSSGTSNQPQHF. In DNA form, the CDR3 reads TGTGCCAGCAGTTCGGGTACTAGCAATCAGCCCCAGCATTTT.

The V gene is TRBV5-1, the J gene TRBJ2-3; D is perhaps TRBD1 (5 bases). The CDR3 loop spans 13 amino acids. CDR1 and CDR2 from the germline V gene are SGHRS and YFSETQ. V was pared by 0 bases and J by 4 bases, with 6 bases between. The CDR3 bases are TGCGCCAGCAGCTTGGAGGGGTCAGATACGCAGTATTTT. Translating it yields CASSLEGSDTQYF. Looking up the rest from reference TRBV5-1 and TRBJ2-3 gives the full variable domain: KAGVTQTPRYLIKTRGQQVTLSCSPISGHRSVSWYQQTPGQGLQFLFEYFSETQRNKGNFPGRFSGRQFSNSRSEMNVSTLELGDSALYLCASSLEGSDTQYFGPGTRLTVL.

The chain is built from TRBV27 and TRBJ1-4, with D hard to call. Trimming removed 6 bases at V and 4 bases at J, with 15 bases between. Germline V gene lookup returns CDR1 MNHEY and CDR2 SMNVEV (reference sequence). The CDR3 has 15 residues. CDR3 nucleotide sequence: TGTGCCAGCAGCCCCCTCCGAGCGGGTAATGAAAAACTGTTTTTT. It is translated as CASSPLRAGNEKLFF.

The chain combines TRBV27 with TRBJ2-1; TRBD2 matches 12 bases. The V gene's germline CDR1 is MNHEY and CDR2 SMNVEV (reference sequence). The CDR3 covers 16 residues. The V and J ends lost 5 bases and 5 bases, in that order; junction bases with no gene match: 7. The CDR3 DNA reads TGTGCCAGCAGTCCCAGACTAGCGGGGGCCCACAATGAGCAGTTCTTC. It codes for CASSPRLAGAHNEQFF.

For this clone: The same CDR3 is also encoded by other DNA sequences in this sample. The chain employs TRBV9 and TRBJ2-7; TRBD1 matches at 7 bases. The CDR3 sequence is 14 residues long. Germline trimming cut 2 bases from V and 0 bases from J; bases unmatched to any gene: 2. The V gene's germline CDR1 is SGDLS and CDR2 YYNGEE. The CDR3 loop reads CASSVGDSSYEQYF. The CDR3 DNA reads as TGTGCCAGCAGCGTTGGGGACAGCTCCTACGAGCAGTACTTC.

CDR3 DNA sequence: TGTGCCAGCAGTTCCCTGTGGGGGGAGAGCGGGGCCACCTACGAGCAGTACTTC. Translated: CASSSLWGESGATYEQYF. V is TRBV28 and J is TRBJ2-7; 7 nucleotides agree with TRBD2. V was pared by 4 bases and J by 2 bases, with 17 bases of the junction left unmatched. The CDR3 extends over 18 amino acids. Germline-derived CDR1 and CDR2 are MDHEN and SYDVKM.

The CDR3 DNA sequence: TGTGCCAGCAGGAAGGGGGGGGCCACTGAAGCTTTCTTT. Its translation is CASRKGGATEAFF. V is TRBV27 and J is TRBJ1-1; tentatively, D is TRBD1 (6 bases). The V gene's germline CDR1 is MNHEY and CDR2 SMNVEV (reference sequence). Between the trimmed V and J ends, which lost 6 bases and 4 bases, there was a span of 12 bases. The CDR3 runs to 13 residues.

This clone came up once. DNA for the CDR3: TGTGCCAGCAGTGGGACAGTGGCCATGAACACTGAAGCTTTCTTT. This codes for CASSGTVAMNTEAFF. V and J are TRBV2 and TRBJ1-1; possible D gene TRBD1, 6 bases. Germline assignment: CDR1 SNHLY and CDR2 FYNNEI. V dropped 4 bases and J dropped 0 bases, with 12 bases sitting between them. CDR3 length: 15 residues.

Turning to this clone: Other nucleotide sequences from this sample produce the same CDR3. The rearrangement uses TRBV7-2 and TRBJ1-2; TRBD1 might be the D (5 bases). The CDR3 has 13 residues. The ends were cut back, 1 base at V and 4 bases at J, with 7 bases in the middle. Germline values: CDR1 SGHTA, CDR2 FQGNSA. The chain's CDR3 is CASSLGQGYGYTF. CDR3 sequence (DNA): TGTGCCAGCAGCTTAGGGCAGGGCTATGGCTACACCTTC.

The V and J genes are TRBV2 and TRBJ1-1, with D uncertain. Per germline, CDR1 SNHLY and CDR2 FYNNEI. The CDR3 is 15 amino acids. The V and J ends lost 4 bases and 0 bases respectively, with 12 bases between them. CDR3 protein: CASSVEGVMNTEAFF. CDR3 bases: TGTGCCAGCAGTGTGGAGGGTGTCATGAACACTGAAGCTTTCTTT.

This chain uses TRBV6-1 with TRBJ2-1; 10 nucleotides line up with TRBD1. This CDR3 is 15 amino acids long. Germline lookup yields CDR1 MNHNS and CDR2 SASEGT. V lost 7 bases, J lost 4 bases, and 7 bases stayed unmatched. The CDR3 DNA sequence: TGTGCCAGCATCTTAGACAGGGGGCAATACAATGAGCAGTTCTTC. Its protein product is CASILDRGQYNEQFF.

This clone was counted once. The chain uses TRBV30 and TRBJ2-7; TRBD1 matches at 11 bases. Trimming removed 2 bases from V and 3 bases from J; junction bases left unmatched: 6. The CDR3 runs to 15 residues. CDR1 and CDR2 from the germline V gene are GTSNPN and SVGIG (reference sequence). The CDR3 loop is CAWSTGQGEDYEQYF. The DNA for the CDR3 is TGTGCCTGGAGTACGGGACAGGGGGAAGACTACGAGCAGTACTTC.

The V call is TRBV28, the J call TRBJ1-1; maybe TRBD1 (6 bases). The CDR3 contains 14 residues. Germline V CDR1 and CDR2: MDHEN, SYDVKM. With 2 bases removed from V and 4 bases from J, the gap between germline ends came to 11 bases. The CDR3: CASSLAGAPTEAFF. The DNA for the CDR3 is TGTGCCAGCAGTTTAGCAGGGGCTCCCACTGAAGCTTTCTTT.

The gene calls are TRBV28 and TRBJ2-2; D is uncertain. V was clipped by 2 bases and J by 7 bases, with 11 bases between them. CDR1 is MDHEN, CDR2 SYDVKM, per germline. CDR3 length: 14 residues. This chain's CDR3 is CASSLIEVDGELFF. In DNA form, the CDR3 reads TGTGCCAGCAGTTTAATCGAGGTAGACGGGGAGCTGTTTTTT.

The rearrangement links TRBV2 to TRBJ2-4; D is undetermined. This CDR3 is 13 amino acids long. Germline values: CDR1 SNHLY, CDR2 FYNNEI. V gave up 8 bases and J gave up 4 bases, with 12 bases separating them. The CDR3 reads CASGGGRKNIQYF. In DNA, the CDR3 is TGTGCCAGCGGCGGCGGCCGGAAAAACATTCAGTACTTC.

For the CDR3, the DNA is TGTGCCAGCAGCCAGGGGGACGTAGCAGATACGCAGTATTTT. Its protein is CASSQGDVADTQYF. The genes are TRBV28 and TRBJ2-3; 7 positions agree with TRBD1. CDR3 size: 14 residues. Germline trimming cut 6 bases from V and 4 bases from J; bases unmatched to any gene: 7. Germline CDR1 reads MDHEN; CDR2 reads SYDVKM.

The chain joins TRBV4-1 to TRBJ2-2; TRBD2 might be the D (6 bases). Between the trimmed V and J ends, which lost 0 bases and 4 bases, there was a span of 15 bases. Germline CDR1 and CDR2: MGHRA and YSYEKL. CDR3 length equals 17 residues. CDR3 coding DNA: TGCGCCAGCAGCCAAGATCGGGGGACCTCGGCCACCGGGGAGCTGTTTTTT. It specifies CASSQDRGTSATGELFF.

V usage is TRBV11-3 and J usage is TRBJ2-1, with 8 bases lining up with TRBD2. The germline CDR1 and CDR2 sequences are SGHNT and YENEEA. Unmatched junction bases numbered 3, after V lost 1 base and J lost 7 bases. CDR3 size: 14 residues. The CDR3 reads CASSLAGTSNEQFF. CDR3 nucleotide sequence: TGTGCCAGCAGCTTAGCCGGGACTAGTAATGAGCAGTTCTTC.

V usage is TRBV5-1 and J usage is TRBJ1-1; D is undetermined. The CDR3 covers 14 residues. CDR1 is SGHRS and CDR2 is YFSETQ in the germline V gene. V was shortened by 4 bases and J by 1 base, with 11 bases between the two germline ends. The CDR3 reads CASSPYSRNTEAFF. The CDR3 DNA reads TGCGCCAGCAGCCCATACAGTAGGAACACTGAAGCTTTCTTT.

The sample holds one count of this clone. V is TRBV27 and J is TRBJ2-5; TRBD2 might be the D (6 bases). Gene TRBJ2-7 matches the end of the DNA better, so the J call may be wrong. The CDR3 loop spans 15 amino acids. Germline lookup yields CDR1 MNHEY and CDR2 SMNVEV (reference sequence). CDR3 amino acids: CASSSGAGSSYEQYF. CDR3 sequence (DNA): TGTGCCAGCAGTTCCGGGGCCGGGAGCTCCTACGAGCAGTACTTC.